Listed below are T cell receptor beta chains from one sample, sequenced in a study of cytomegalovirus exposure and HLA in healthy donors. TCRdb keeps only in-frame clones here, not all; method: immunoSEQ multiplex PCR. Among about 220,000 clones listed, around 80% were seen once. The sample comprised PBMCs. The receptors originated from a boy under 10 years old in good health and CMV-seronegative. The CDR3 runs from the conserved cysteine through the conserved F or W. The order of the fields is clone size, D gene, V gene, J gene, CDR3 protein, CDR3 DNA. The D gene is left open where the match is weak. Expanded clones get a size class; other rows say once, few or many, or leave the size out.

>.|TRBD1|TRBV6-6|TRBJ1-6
CASRNRDSAQPSPLHF
TGTGCCAGCAGAAACCGGGACAGTGCGCAACCTTCACCCCTCCACTTT
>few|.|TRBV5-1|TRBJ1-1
CASSLVGREGEAFF
TGCGCCAGCAGCTTGGTGGGGAGGGAGGGTGAAGCTTTCTTT
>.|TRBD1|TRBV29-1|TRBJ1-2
CSFRGDGYTF
TGCAGCTTCAGGGGGGATGGCTACACCTTC
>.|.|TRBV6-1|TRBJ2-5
CASTAVRDGQYF
TGTGCCAGCACCGCGGTTCGGGATGGGCAGTACTTC
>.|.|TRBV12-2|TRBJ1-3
CASRLGIAGVSSGNTIYF
TGTGCAAGTCGCTTAGGGATTGCAGGGGTTAGCTCTGGAAACACCATATATTTT
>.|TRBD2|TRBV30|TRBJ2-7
CAWSVGGTSYEQYF
TGTGCCTGGAGTGTCGGGGGGACCTCCTACGAGCAGTACTTC
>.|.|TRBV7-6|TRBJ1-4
CASSLSQGNEKLFF
TGTGCCAGCAGCTTGAGTCAGGGGAATGAAAAACTGTTTTTT
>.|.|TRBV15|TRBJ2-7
CATSRDRGGGSYEQYF
TGTGCCACCAGCAGAGATCGCGGCGGCGGCTCCTACGAGCAGTACTTC
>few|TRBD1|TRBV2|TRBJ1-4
CASRQGSEEKLFF
TGTGCCAGCAGACAGGGGTCTGAGGAAAAACTGTTTTTT
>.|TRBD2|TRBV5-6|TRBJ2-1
CASSFTSGVNEQFF
TGTGCCAGCAGCTTTACTAGCGGGGTAAATGAGCAGTTCTTC
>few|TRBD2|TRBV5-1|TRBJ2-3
CASSSGTSGSRSTDTQYF
TGCGCCAGCAGCTCCGGGACTAGCGGGAGCCGAAGCACAGATACGCAGTATTTT
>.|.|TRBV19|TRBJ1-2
CASRPPGGDGYTF
TGTGCCAGTAGGCCCCCGGGGGGAGATGGCTACACCTTC
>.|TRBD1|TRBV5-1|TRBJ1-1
CASSRNPGQGTEAFF
TGCGCCAGCAGCCGAAACCCGGGACAGGGAACTGAAGCTTTCTTT
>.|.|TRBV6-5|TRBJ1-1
CASSFTENTEAFF
TGTGCCAGCAGCTTTACAGAAAACACTGAAGCTTTCTTT
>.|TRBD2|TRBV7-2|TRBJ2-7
CASSPTGAGGPLYEQYF
TGTGCCAGCAGCCCGACTGGAGCGGGAGGCCCCCTCTACGAGCAGTACTTC
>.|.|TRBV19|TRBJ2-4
CASSIDTVLQYF
TGTGCCAGTAGTATAGATACCGTACTACAGTACTTC
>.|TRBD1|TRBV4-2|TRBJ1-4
CASSQVWTSGQGAFRREKLFF
TGTGCCAGCAGCCAAGTCTGGACCTCGGGACAGGGGGCTTTCCGAAGGGAAAAACTGTTTTTT
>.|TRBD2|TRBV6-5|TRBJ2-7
CASSEVGGDYEQYF
TGTGCCAGCAGTGAAGTGGGGGGGGACTACGAGCAGTACTTC
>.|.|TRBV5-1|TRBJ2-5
CASSGAGAGKTQYF
TGCGCCAGCAGCGGGGCGGGGGCAGGGAAGACCCAGTACTTC
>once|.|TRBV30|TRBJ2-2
CAWSGGRYTGELFF
TGTGCCTGGAGTGGTGGGAGGTACACCGGGGAGCTGTTTTTT
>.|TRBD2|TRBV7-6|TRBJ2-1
CASSSSPGLAGSYNEQFF
TGTGCCAGCAGCTCATCTCCCGGGCTAGCGGGATCCTACAATGAGCAGTTCTTC
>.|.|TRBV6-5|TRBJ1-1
CASSEAGDTEAFF
TGTGCCAGCAGTGAAGCGGGGGACACTGAAGCTTTCTTT
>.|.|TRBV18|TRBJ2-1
CASSPTGYNEQFF
TGTGCCAGCTCACCCACCGGGTACAATGAGCAGTTCTTC
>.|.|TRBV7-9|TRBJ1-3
CASSLGSLVSNNSGNTIYF
TGTGCCAGCAGCTTAGGCTCCTTGGTTAGCAACAACTCTGGAAACACCATATATTTT
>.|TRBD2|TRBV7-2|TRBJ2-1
CASSLGGGQYNEQFF
TGTGCCAGCAGCTTGGGGGGAGGGCAGTACAATGAGCAGTTCTTC
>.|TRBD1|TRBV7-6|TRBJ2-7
CASSPLTGSYEQYF
TGTGCCAGCAGCCCCCTGACAGGGAGCTACGAGCAGTACTTC
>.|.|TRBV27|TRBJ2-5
CASSLALGEETQYF
TGTGCCAGCAGTCTTGCTTTGGGCGAAGAGACCCAGTACTTC
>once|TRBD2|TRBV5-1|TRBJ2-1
CASSLGGGRALFNEQFF
TGCGCCAGCAGCTTGGGGGGCGGGAGGGCCCTATTTAATGAGCAGTTCTTC
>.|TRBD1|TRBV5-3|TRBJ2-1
CARSLDRGSYNEQFF
TGTGCCAGAAGCCTGGACAGGGGTAGCTACAATGAGCAGTTCTTC